The next 31 T cell receptor beta chains were all read from a single sample in a study of low-dose radiotherapy and immunotherapy resistance in tumors (dated by TCRdb to about 2022). This specimen's time point label, interpreted: after trial treatment. The sample's treatment or condition label is to be understood as: LDRT plus nivolumab, ipilimumab, low-dose cyclophosphamide and aspirin (RACIN trial). The instrument was an Illumina HiSeq 2500. First-strand cDNA was synthesized using Superscript III and a set of TRAV- and TRBV-specific primers, so that both TCRalpha and TCRbeta chains were covered. TCRs were amplified with Phusion for roughly 20 PCR cycles, with a constant-region primer paired with the adapter attached to the V primers. The public reads were reprocessed in TCRdb via fastp at Q25 and MiXCR, keeping in-frame beta chains. Each CDR3 protein appears once, grouped with its most common genes and DNA. The sample includes fewer than 50,000 distinct CDR3 sequences, with 25% observed a single time. Roughly 9.1% of the sample rests with the top ten.

The input for sequencing was PBMCs, taken after low-dose radiotherapy plus immunotherapy. Receptors originate from a male donor with prostate cancer.

This clonotype was seen more than once but under ten times. CDR3 loop: CASSPAPALSYEQYF. CDR3 DNA sequence: TGTGCCAGCAGCCCGGCCCCTGCACTTTCCTACGAGCAGTACTTC. V usage is TRBV3-1 and J usage is TRBJ2-7; D call uncertain. CDR1 and CDR2 from the germline V gene are LGHDT and YNNKEL (reference sequence). The CDR3 extends over 15 amino acids. V shed 4 bases and J shed 1 base, with 14 bases lying between them.

This clonotype was found many times. The chain combines TRBV29-1 with TRBJ1-6; 10 bases are a match to TRBD1. This CDR3 contains 13 residues. Germline V CDR1 and CDR2: SQVTM, ANQGSEA. V gave up 7 bases and J gave up 7 bases; unmatched junction bases: 4. DNA for the CDR3: TGCAGCGCCGGGACAGGGGACAATTCACCCCTCCACTTT. Translating gives CSAGTGDNSPLHF. The variable domain in full, completed from reference TRBV29-1 and TRBJ1-6, reads SAVISQKPSRDICQRGTSLTIQCQVDSQVTMMFWYRQQPGQSLTLIATANQGSEATYESGFVIDKFPISRPNLTFSTLTVSNMSPEDSSIYLCSAGTGDNSPLHFGNGTRLTVT.

The table lists this clonotype with many counts. Written as DNA, the CDR3 is TGTGCCAGCTCACCACCGGGCACAGATACGCAGTATTTT. This sequence encodes CASSPPGTDTQYF. The V call is TRBV18, the J call TRBJ2-3; no definite D call. Germline V lookup: CDR1 KGHSH, CDR2 LQKENI. The CDR3 extends over 13 amino acids. The V end was cut by 0 bases, the J end by 1 base, with 2 bases between.

This clonotype appeared many times. This rearrangement joins TRBV3-1 to TRBJ2-2; 7 positions match TRBD2. The germline gives CDR1 LGHDT, CDR2 YNNKEL (reference sequence). The CDR3 contains 16 residues. Trimming removed 0 bases from V and 6 bases from J; junction bases left unmatched: 7. The CDR3 spells CASSQDHRAGAGELFF. DNA of the CDR3: TGTGCCAGCAGCCAAGATCACCGCGCGGGAGCCGGGGAGCTGTTTTTT. The full variable domain, with the rest looked up from reference TRBV3-1 and TRBJ2-2, is DTAVSQTPKYLVTQMGNDKSIKCEQNLGHDTMYWYKQDSKKFLKIMFSYNNKELIINETVPNRFSPKSPDKAHLNLHINSLELGDSAVYFCASSQDHRAGAGELFFGEGSRLTVL.

This clonotype was seen many times. The chain employs TRBV14 and TRBJ2-1; possible D gene TRBD2, 5 bases. Germline CDR1 SGHDN, CDR2 FVKESK. The CDR3 sequence is 15 residues long. With 1 base removed from V and 8 bases from J, the gap between germline ends came to 15 bases. CDR3 DNA: TGTGCCAGCAGCCAAGCAGCTCAGCCCGGGGATGAGCAGTTCTTC. Protein: CASSQAAQPGDEQFF.

About this clonotype: One base separates it from a far larger clone, so it is likely a read error. This chain joins TRBV28 and TRBJ2-1, with a possible D match to TRBD2 (5 bases). The CDR3 runs to 11 residues. Germline assignment: CDR1 MDHEN and CDR2 SYDVKM. This CDR3 is CASTGSGERYF. DNA for the CDR3: TGTGCCAGCACTGGGTCGGGTGAGCGGTACTTC.

The CDR3 coding sequence is TGTGCCAGTAGTAGCGGCGGAGCCTCGGGGGGTGAGCAGTTCTTC. It specifies CASSSGGASGGEQFF. This chain uses TRBV19 with TRBJ2-1; 7 bases map to TRBD2. V lost 4 bases and J lost 9; bases outside the gene matches: 12. The CDR3 totals 15 residues. Germline V gene lookup returns CDR1 LNHDA and CDR2 SQIVND (reference sequence).

J is TRBJ2-2 and V is TRBV5-1, with 8 bases that match TRBD2. From germline, CDR1 is SGHRS and CDR2 YFSETQ. With 4 bases clipped from V and 6 bases from J, the junction kept 14 bases outside the gene matches. The CDR3 is 17 amino acids. Here the CDR3 reads CASSSLSETSVAGELFF. The CDR3 coding sequence is TGCGCCAGCAGCAGCTTGTCTGAGACTAGCGTGGCCGGGGAGCTGTTTTTT.

This clonotype was observed many times. This chain connects TRBV20-1 to TRBJ2-2; 7 nucleotides line up with TRBD1. The V segment lost 1 base and the J segment 2 bases; nucleotides outside the gene matches: 13. The CDR3 is 18 amino acids. CDR1 is DFQATT and CDR2 is SNEGSKA in the germline V gene (reference sequence). The CDR3 is CSARGRSQGVINTGELFF. CDR3 nucleotide sequence: TGCAGTGCTAGAGGAAGGAGTCAGGGGGTGATAAACACCGGGGAGCTGTTTTTT.

This clonotype has ten or more counts. The chain combines TRBV9 with TRBJ2-7; 7 bases map to TRBD1. This CDR3 spans 15 amino acids. The germline V gene encodes CDR1 SGDLS and CDR2 YYNGEE. The junction had 11 bases not matched to a gene; V was cut back by 4 bases and J by 4 bases. The CDR3 region is CASSPQSGGIYEQYF. For the CDR3, the DNA is TGTGCCAGCAGCCCCCAGTCAGGGGGAATTTACGAGCAGTACTTC.

Note on this clonotype: A far larger clone is only one base removed, so a read error is likely. The chain is built from TRBV6-6 and TRBJ2-7; 8 positions match TRBD1. Germline trimming cut 0 bases from V and 7 bases from J; bases unmatched to any gene: 11. CDR1 is MNHNY and CDR2 is SVGAGI in the germline V gene (reference sequence). The CDR3 contains 16 residues. The CDR3 protein is CASSYSRTGTYNEQYF. Written as DNA, the CDR3 is TGTGCCAGCAGTTACTCCCGGACAGGGACGTACAATGAGCAGTACTTC.

The chain recombines TRBV2 with TRBJ1-1; the match to TRBD1 covers 7 bases. Germline-derived CDR1 and CDR2 are SNHLY and FYNNEI. With 2 bases clipped from V and 2 bases from J, the junction kept 14 bases outside the gene matches. This CDR3 has 18 residues. The CDR3 loop is CASSERWTGPDFNTEAFF. The CDR3 bases are TGTGCCAGCAGTGAAAGGTGGACAGGCCCGGACTTCAACACTGAAGCTTTCTTT.

With respect to this clonotype: A far more abundant clone sits one base away, making this likely a read error. The rearrangement uses TRBV5-8 and TRBJ2-7, with a tentative D call TRBD1 (6 bases). The J call is uncertain, as TRBJ2-1 better fits the DNA end. Germline CDR1 SGHTS, CDR2 YDEGEE. This CDR3 is 14 amino acids long. CDR3 nucleotides: TGTGCCAGCAGCCCTCCCCAGGGGAACTACGAGCAGTTCTTC. Translated: CASSPPQGNYEQFF.

This clonotype came up many times. The chain couples TRBV3-1 to TRBJ2-3; maybe TRBD1 (6 bases). V gave up 3 bases and J gave up 2 bases, with 12 bases separating them. The CDR3 totals 15 residues. Germline CDR1 and CDR2: LGHDT and YNNKEL (reference sequence). CDR3: CASSHRGPHTDTQYF. CDR3 in DNA: TGTGCCAGCAGCCACAGGGGCCCTCACACAGATACGCAGTATTTT.

This clonotype was recorded at least ten times. The CDR3 region has the DNA TGTGCCAGCAGCTTAGGACAGGGCACTAGCACAGATACGCAGTATTTT. This gives the protein CASSLGQGTSTDTQYF. The genes are TRBV7-2 and TRBJ2-3, with 7 bases lining up with TRBD1. Germline values: CDR1 SGHTA, CDR2 FQGNSA. The CDR3 is 16 residues long. Trimming cost V 1 base and J 0 bases; bases outside gene matches: 4.

The J gene is TRBJ2-3, the V gene TRBV5-6; no clear D. Trimming took off 0 bases at V and 2 bases at J, with 7 bases between the two ends. Germline loops: CDR1 SGHDT, CDR2 YYEEEE. The length of the CDR3 is 14 residues. CDR3 in amino acids: CASSLVGSTDTQYF. CDR3 in DNA: TGTGCCAGCAGCTTGGTCGGTTCCACAGATACGCAGTATTTT.

By frequency in the sample, this clonotype is medium-sized. The CDR3: CASRQTSGRAGELFF. The DNA for the CDR3 is TGTGCCAGCAGGCAGACTAGCGGGAGGGCCGGGGAGCTGTTTTTT. The chain uses TRBV11-2 and TRBJ2-2; 14 nucleotides line up with TRBD2. V gave up 6 bases and J gave up 6 bases; unmatched junction bases: 3. The CDR3 runs to 15 residues. From germline, CDR1 is SGHAT and CDR2 FQNNGV.

This clonotype has a count of ten or more. The V call is TRBV20-1, the J call TRBJ2-5, with D unclear. The germline V gene has CDR1 DFQATT and CDR2 SNEGSKA (reference sequence). Trimming took 5 bases from V and 3 from J, leaving 10 bases between them. The CDR3 is made up of 12 amino acids. The CDR3 sequence is CSAPLAKETQYF. In DNA form, the CDR3 reads TGCAGTGCTCCTTTGGCCAAAGAGACCCAGTACTTC.

This rearrangement joins TRBV28 to TRBJ2-3, with 15 bases that match TRBD2. CDR1 is MDHEN, CDR2 SYDVKM, per germline. CDR3 size: 19 residues. The trim removed 3 bases at V and 0 bases at J, leaving 7 bases unmatched. The CDR3 DNA reads TGTGCCAGCAGTTTGCGGACTAGCGGGAGGGCCGGGAGCACAGATACGCAGTATTTT. Translating gives CASSLRTSGRAGSTDTQYF.

This clonotype was counted many times. The CDR3 DNA is TGTGCCAGCACCTACGGGCCGGGATCACCCCTCCACTTT. It specifies CASTYGPGSPLHF. The rearrangement links TRBV14 to TRBJ1-6; D not resolved. With 7 bases removed from V and 10 bases from J, the gap between germline ends came to 14 bases. Germline CDR1 SGHDN, CDR2 FVKESK. This CDR3 has 13 residues.

There are many counts of this clonotype. The chain joins TRBV30 to TRBJ1-5; 10 bases are a match to TRBD1. Germline loops: CDR1 GTSNPN, CDR2 SVGIG (reference sequence). The CDR3 is 15 amino acids. Unmatched junction bases numbered 6, after V lost 5 bases and J lost 2 bases. The CDR3 nucleotides read TGTGCCTGGGCTTTCGGGACAGGGGGCAATCAGCCCCAGCATTTT. Protein sequence: CAWAFGTGGNQPQHF.

V is TRBV28 and J is TRBJ2-1, with 15 bases matching TRBD2. Germline values: CDR1 MDHEN, CDR2 SYDVKM. Losses at the gene ends were 6 bases for V and 0 bases for J; bases not matched to a gene: 9. The CDR3 is made up of 19 amino acids. CDR3 region: CASSLHGTSGGSSYNEQFF. CDR3 coding DNA: TGTGCCAGCAGCCTTCACGGGACTAGCGGGGGGTCCTCCTACAATGAGCAGTTCTTC.

As for this clonotype: It is unclear where the CDR3 begins or ends on the DNA, so no DNA is shown, and the CDR3 is as TCRdb lists it. CDR3 amino acids: CASSLNTLANTGELFFF. V usage is TRBV27 and J usage is TRBJ2-2. The CDR3 region is 17 residues in length, termini included. Germline lookup yields CDR1 MNHEY and CDR2 SMNVEV (reference sequence).

This clonotype has only a few counts. The CDR3: CASVPGVPNTEAFF. CDR3 nucleotides: TGTGCTAGTGTCCCAGGGGTTCCGAACACTGAAGCTTTCTTT. V usage is TRBV12-5 and J usage is TRBJ1-1; tentative D call: TRBD1 (6 bases). This CDR3 is 14 amino acids long. CDR1 LGHNT and CDR2 FRNRAP come from the germline V gene. The V end lost 7 bases, the J end lost 1 base, and 13 bases lay between the germline ends.

This clonotype was picked up many times. The chain is built from TRBV29-1 and TRBJ2-1, with 14 bases matching TRBD2. V lost 7 bases to trimming and J lost 9 bases; unmatched junction nucleotides: 11. Germline-derived CDR1 and CDR2 are SQVTM and ANQGSEA. This CDR3 is 15 amino acids long. CDR3 residues: CSAHGTSGSIGEQFF. In DNA, the CDR3 is TGCAGCGCCCATGGGACTAGCGGGAGTATTGGTGAGCAGTTCTTC.

Notes on this clonotype: A far larger clone is a single base away, which makes a read error likely. The genes are TRBV10-3 and TRBJ2-7, with TRBD1 as a possible D gene (6 bases). The CDR3 is 14 residues long. Trimming cost V 5 bases and J 3 bases, with 14 bases left between them. Germline V lookup: CDR1 ENHRY, CDR2 SYGVKD. DNA for the CDR3: TGTGCCATCAGTCCCCAGGGGTCTCACTACGAGCAGTACTTC. Translation gives CAISPQGSHYEQYF.

There are many counts of this clonotype. The genes are TRBV4-1 and TRBJ1-4; D is undetermined. The CDR3 extends over 14 amino acids. The germline V gene encodes CDR1 MGHRA and CDR2 YSYEKL. The ends were cut back, 1 base at V and 7 bases at J, with 10 bases in the middle. Here the CDR3 reads CASSQVRQLEKLFF. CDR3 bases: TGCGCCAGCAGCCAAGTTCGGCAGCTTGAAAAACTGTTTTTT.

This clonotype was counted at least ten times. Here the CDR3 reads CASSYTGLSEQYF. DNA of the CDR3: TGTGCCAGCAGCTACACAGGCCTAAGCGAGCAGTACTTC. This chain uses TRBV7-2 with TRBJ2-7, with TRBD1 as a possible D gene (5 bases). Germline V CDR1 and CDR2: SGHTA, FQGNSA. V lost 4 bases, J lost 6 bases, and 13 bases lay in between. This CDR3 region has 13 residues.

This clonotype was observed many times. The V call is TRBV9, the J call TRBJ1-2, with D hard to call. V dropped 3 bases and J dropped 2 bases, with 8 bases sitting between them. The length of the CDR3 is 13 residues. Per the germline V gene, CDR1 is SGDLS and CDR2 is YYNGEE. The CDR3 region is CASSDSGNYGYTF. DNA of the CDR3: TGTGCCAGCAGCGACTCGGGAAACTATGGCTACACCTTC. Full variable domain (outside the CDR3, taken from reference TRBV9 and TRBJ1-2): DSGVTQTPKHLITATGQRVTLRCSPRSGDLSVYWYQQSLDQGLQFLIQYYNGEERAKGNILERFSAQQFPDLHSELNLSSLELGDSALYFCASSDSGNYGYTFGSGTRLTVV.

This clonotype was counted ten times or more. The chain uses TRBV27 and TRBJ1-2; a weak D match, TRBD1 (6 bases). The V end lost 7 bases, the J end lost 4 bases, and 16 bases lay between the germline ends. The CDR3 contains 14 residues. The germline gives CDR1 MNHEY, CDR2 SMNVEV (reference sequence). In DNA form, the CDR3 reads TGTGCCAGCAAGCAAGGACAGCGAACCTATGGCTACACCTTC. Encoded protein: CASKQGQRTYGYTF.

Remarks on this clonotype: Since a far larger clone is one base different, this is likely a read error. The chain is built from TRBV7-4 and TRBJ2-2; 8 bases map to TRBD1. CDR1 is SGHVT and CDR2 is SQSDAQ in the germline V gene. The CDR3 has 16 residues. CDR3 amino acids: CASSPPHRGSTGEMFF. CDR3 nucleotides: TGTGCCAGCAGTCCCCCCCACAGGGGGTCGACCGGGGAGATGTTTTTT. Variable domain in full (rest from reference TRBV7-4 and TRBJ2-2): GAGVSQSPRYKVAKRGRDVALRCDSISGHVTLYWYRQTLGQGSEVLTYSQSDAQRDKSGRPSGRFSAERPERSVSTLKIQRTEQGDSAVYLCASSPPHRGSTGEMFFGEGSRLTVL.